This is a list of T cell receptor beta chains from one sample in a study of beta chain features in type 1 diabetes. Produced via immunoSEQ multiplex PCR; TCRdb's table is partial and in-frame only. The data contain fewer than 200,000 clones, under 9.5% of them singletons. Sequencing was carried out using central memory CD4+ T cells from blood. These receptors were taken from a man younger than 35 in good health. Both conserved end residues are part of each CDR3. A D gene is named only where the DNA matches it firmly. Rows give clone size only sometimes, using once, few, many, or a class for an expanded clone.

.	TRBJ2-1	TRBV7-2	many	CASSPGLAAYNEQFF	TGTGCCAGCAGTCCCGGATTAGCGGCGTACAATGAGCAGTTCTTC
TRBD2	TRBJ2-5	TRBV19	.	CASSMGRLQRLAGVVRETQYF	TGTGCCAGTAGTATGGGACGGCTCCAGAGACTAGCGGGAGTCGTGAGGGAGACCCAGTACTTC
TRBD2	TRBJ2-2	TRBV9	many	CASSVVGSGTRHGELFF	TGTGCCAGCAGCGTAGTTGGTAGCGGGACCCGACACGGGGAGCTGTTTTTT
.	TRBJ1-2	TRBV7-2	many	CASSPFYPRGYTF	TGTGCCAGCAGCCCCTTCTATCCCCGGGGCTACACCTTC
.	TRBJ2-7	TRBV5-1	few	CASSRGTAYEQYF	TGCGCCAGCAGCAGGGGGACGGCCTACGAGCAGTACTTC
.	TRBJ1-5	TRBV5-1	.	CASSLEPGGRGDQPQHF	TGCGCCAGCAGCTTGGAGCCGGGGGGCCGGGGTGATCAGCCCCAGCATTTT
.	TRBJ2-5	TRBV15	many	CATSRGRVAETQYF	TGTGCCACCAGCCGGGGTAGGGTTGCAGAGACCCAGTACTTC
.	TRBJ1-1	TRBV6-6	.	CASVGGVTEAFF	TGTGCCAGCGTTGGGGGGGTCACTGAAGCTTTCTTT
TRBD2	TRBJ2-3	TRBV5-1	few	CASSLALAGADTQYF	TGCGCCAGCAGCTTGGCACTAGCGGGAGCAGATACGCAGTATTTT
TRBD1	TRBJ1-2	TRBV4-3	few	CASSRTGDYGYTF	TGCGCCAGCAGCCGGACAGGGGACTATGGCTACACCTTC
TRBD2	TRBJ2-1	TRBV28	few	CASVAGDTRSEQFF	TGTGCCAGTGTAGCGGGAGACACCAGGAGTGAGCAGTTCTTC
TRBD1	TRBJ1-2	TRBV7-2	few	CASSLSNRGNYGYTF	TGTGCCAGCAGCTTATCGAACAGGGGCAACTATGGCTACACCTTC
TRBD1	TRBJ2-3	TRBV7-3	.	CASSEGQGADTQYF	TGTGCCAGCAGCGAAGGACAGGGGGCAGATACGCAGTATTTT
TRBD1	TRBJ2-3	TRBV30	.	CAWSADREDTQYF	TGTGCCTGGAGCGCGGACAGGGAGGATACGCAGTATTTT
TRBD2	TRBJ2-1	TRBV5-4	.	CASSRTSGPDNEQFF	TGTGCCAGCAGCCGAACTAGCGGTCCAGACAATGAGCAGTTCTTC
TRBD2	TRBJ2-5	TRBV5-1	few	CASSPLPGGEGEETQYF	TGCGCCAGCAGCCCTCTCCCTGGCGGGGAGGGAGAAGAGACCCAGTACTTC
.	TRBJ1-4	TRBV9	few	CASSVEGATNEKLFF	TGTGCCAGCAGCGTAGAGGGAGCCACTAATGAAAAACTGTTTTTT
.	TRBJ2-7	TRBV29-1	many	CSVVLGAEQYF	TGCAGCGTTGTTCTGGGAGCCGAGCAGTACTTC
TRBD1	TRBJ1-4	TRBV28	few	CASSSIGTGGEKLFF	TGTGCCAGCAGTTCCATCGGGACAGGTGGGGAAAAACTGTTTTTT
.	TRBJ2-3	TRBV19	few	CASSARGQPSTDTQYF	TGTGCCAGTAGTGCGAGGGGACAACCTAGCACAGATACGCAGTATTTT
TRBD2	TRBJ2-3	TRBV7-2	few	CASSLALAGGQDTQYF	TGTGCCAGCAGCTTAGCTTTAGCGGGGGGGCAGGATACGCAGTATTTT
.	TRBJ1-5	TRBV30	many	CAWSLTTGSNQPQHF	TGTGCCTGGAGTCTCACAACAGGTAGCAATCAGCCCCAGCATTTT
.	TRBJ1-1	TRBV5-8	.	CASSPGQTNAEAFF	TGTGCCAGCAGCCCAGGACAGACAAATGCTGAAGCTTTCTTT
.	TRBJ2-1	TRBV5-6	many	CASSPGSFYNEQFF	TGTGCCAGCAGCCCCGGGTCCTTTTACAATGAGCAGTTCTTC
TRBD1	TRBJ1-5	TRBV30	.	CAWSVQGQGNQPQHF	TGTGCCTGGAGTGTACAGGGGCAGGGGAATCAGCCCCAGCATTTT
.	TRBJ2-7	TRBV5-4	many	CASSRDFNEQYF	TGTGCCAGCAGCCGGGACTTCAACGAGCAGTACTTC
.	TRBJ1-6	TRBV9	.	CASSGGTGESPLHF	TGTGCCAGCAGCGGTGGGACGGGAGAGTCACCCCTCCACTTT
TRBD1	TRBJ1-5	TRBV19	.	CASSMGQGRQPQHF	TGTGCCAGTAGTATGGGACAGGGACGGCAGCCCCAGCATTTT